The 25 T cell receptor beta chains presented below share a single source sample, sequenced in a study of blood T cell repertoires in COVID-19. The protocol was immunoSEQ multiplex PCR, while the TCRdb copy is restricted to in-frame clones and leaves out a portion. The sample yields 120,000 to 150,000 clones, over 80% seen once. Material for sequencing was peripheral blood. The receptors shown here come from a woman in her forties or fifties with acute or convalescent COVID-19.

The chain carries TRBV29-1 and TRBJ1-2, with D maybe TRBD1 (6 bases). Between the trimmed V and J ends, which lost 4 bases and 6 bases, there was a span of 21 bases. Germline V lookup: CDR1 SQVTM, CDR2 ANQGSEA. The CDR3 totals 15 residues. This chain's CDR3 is CSVGSRGRAPHGYTF. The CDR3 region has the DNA TGCAGCGTTGGTAGCAGGGGCCGCGCCCCCCATGGCTACACCTTC.

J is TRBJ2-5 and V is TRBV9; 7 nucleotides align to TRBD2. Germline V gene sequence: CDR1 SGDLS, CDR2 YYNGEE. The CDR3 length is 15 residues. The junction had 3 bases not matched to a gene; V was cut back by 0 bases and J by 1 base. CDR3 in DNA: TGTGCCAGCAGCGTAGGGGGGAGGGTCCAAGAGACCCAGTACTTC. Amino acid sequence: CASSVGGRVQETQYF.

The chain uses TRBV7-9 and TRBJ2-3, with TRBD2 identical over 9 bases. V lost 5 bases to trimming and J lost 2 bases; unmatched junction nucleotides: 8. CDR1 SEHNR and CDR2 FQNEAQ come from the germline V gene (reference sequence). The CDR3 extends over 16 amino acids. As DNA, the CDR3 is TGTGCCAGCAGCACACGAGCGGGGGGTATCACAGATACGCAGTATTTT. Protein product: CASSTRAGGITDTQYF.

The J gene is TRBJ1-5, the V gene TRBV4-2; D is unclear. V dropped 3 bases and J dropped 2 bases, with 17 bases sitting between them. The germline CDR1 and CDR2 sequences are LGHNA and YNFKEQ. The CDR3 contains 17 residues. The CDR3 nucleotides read TGTGCCAGCAGCCAGGAATTCGAGGGAGAGGGCAATCAGCCCCAGCATTTT. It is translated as CASSQEFEGEGNQPQHF.

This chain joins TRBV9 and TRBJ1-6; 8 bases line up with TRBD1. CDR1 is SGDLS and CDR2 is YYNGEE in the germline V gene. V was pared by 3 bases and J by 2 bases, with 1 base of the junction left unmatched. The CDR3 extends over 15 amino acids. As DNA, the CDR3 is TGTGCCAGCAGCGGGGGACAGGCCTATAATTCACCCCTCCACTTT. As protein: CASSGGQAYNSPLHF.

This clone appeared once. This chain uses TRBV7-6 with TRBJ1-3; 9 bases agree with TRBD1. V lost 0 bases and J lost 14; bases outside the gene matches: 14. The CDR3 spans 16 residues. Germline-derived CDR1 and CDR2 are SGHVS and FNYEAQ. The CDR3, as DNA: TGTGCCAGCAGCTTAGCGCTAGGACAGGGGCCATCATCACTATATTTT. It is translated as CASSLALGQGPSSLYF.

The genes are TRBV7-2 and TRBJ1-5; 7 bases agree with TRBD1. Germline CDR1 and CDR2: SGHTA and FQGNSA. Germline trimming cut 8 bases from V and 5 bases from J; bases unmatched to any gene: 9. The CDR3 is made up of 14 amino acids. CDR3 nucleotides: TGTGCCAGCTCCAGGAAGGGGGCGGATCAGCCCCAGCATTTT. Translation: CASSRKGADQPQHF.

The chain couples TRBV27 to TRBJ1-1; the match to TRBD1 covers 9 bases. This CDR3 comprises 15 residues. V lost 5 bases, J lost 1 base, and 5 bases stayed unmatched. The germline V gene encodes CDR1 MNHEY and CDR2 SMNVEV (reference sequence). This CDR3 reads CASSTRDRENTEAFF. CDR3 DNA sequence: TGTGCCAGCAGTACAAGGGACAGGGAGAACACTGAAGCTTTCTTT.

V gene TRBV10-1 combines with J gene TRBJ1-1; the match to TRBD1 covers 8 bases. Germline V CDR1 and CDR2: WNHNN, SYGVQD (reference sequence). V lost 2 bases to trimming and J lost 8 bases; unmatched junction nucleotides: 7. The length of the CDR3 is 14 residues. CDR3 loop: CASSEVDRVAEAFF. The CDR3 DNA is TGCGCCAGCAGTGAGGTGGACAGGGTGGCGGAAGCTTTCTTT.

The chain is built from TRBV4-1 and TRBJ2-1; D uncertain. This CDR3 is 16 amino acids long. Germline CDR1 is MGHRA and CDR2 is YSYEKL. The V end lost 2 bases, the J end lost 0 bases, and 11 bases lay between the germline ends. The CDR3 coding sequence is TGCGCCAGCAGCCAATACCGTTCGAGCTCCTACAATGAGCAGTTCTTC. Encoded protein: CASSQYRSSSYNEQFF.

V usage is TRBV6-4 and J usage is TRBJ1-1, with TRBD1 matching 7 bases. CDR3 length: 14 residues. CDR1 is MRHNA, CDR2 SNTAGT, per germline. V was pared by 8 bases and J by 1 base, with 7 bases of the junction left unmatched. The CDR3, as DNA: TGTGCCAGCGATGACAGGGACGCGAACACTGAAGCTTTCTTT. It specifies CASDDRDANTEAFF.

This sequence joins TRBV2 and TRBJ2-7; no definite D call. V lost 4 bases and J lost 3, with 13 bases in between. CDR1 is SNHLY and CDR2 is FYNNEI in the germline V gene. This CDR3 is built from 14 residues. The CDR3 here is CASSAFRNIYEQYF. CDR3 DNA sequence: TGTGCCAGCAGTGCGTTCAGGAATATCTACGAGCAGTACTTC.

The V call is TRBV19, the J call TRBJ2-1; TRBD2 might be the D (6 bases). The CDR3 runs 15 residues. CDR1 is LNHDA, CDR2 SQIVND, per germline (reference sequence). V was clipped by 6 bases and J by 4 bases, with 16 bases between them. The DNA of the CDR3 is TGTGCCAGTAGGCGGGGCCTAGCTCCTTACAATGAGCAGTTCTTC. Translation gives CASRRGLAPYNEQFF.

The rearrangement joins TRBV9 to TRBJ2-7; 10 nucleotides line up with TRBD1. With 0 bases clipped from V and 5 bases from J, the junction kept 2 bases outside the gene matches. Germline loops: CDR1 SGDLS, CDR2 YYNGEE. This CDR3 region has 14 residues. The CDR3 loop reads CASSVVGTGDEQYF. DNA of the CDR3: TGTGCCAGCAGCGTAGTTGGGACAGGGGACGAGCAGTACTTC.

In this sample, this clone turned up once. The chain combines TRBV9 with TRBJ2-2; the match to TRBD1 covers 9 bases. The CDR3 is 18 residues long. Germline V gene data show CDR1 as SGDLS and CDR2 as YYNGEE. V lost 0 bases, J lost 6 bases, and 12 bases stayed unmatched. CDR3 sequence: CASSVEPPGTGYSGELFF. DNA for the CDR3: TGTGCCAGCAGCGTAGAACCCCCCGGGACAGGGTACTCCGGGGAGCTGTTTTTT.

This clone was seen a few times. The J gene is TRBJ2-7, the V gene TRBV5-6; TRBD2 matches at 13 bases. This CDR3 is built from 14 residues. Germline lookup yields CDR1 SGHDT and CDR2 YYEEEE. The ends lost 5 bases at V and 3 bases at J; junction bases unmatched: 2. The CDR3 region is CASSWTSGGYEQYF. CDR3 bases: TGTGCCAGCAGTTGGACTAGCGGGGGCTACGAGCAGTACTTC.

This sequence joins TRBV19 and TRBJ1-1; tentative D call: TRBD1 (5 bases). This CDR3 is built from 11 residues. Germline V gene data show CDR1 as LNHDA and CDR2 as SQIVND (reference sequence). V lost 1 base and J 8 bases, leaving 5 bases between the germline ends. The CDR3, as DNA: TGTGCCAGTAGTATAGGACAGGAAGCTTTCTTT. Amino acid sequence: CASSIGQEAFF.

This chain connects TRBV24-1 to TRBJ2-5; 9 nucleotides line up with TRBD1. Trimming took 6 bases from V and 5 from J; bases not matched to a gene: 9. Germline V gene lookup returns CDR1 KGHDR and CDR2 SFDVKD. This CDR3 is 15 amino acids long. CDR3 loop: CATSTWDRVEETQYF. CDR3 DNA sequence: TGTGCCACCAGTACCTGGGACAGGGTGGAGGAGACCCAGTACTTC.

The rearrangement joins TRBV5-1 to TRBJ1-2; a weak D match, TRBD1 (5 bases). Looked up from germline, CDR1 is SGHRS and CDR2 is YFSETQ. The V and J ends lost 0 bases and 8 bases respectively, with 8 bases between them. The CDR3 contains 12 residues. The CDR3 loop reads CASSLDGGGYTF. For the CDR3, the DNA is TGCGCCAGCAGCTTGGACGGGGGAGGCTACACCTTC.

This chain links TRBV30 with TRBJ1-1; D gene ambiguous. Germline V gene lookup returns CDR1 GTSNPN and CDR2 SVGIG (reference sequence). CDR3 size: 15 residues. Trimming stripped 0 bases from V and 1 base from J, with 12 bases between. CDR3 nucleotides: TGTGCCTGGAGTGTAACCCTAGGCGGGAACACTGAAGCTTTCTTT. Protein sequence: CAWSVTLGGNTEAFF.

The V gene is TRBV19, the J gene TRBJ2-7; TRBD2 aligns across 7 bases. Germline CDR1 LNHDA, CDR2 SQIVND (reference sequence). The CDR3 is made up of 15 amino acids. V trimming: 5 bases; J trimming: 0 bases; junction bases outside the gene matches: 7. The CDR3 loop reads CASSFTGGNSYEQYF. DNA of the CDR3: TGTGCCAGTAGTTTCACGGGAGGAAACTCCTACGAGCAGTACTTC.

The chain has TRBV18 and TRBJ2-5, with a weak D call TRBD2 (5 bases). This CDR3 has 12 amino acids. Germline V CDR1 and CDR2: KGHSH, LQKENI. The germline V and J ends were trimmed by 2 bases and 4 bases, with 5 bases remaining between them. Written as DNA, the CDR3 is TGTGCCAGCTCACCAGCGGGAGAGACCCAGTACTTC. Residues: CASSPAGETQYF.

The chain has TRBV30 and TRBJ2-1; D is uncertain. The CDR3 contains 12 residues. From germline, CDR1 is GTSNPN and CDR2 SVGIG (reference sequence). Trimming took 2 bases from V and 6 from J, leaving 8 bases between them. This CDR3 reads CAWSPPSNEQFF. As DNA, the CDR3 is TGTGCCTGGAGTCCCCCGAGCAATGAGCAGTTCTTC. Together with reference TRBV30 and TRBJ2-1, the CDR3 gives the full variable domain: SQTIHQWPATLVQPVGSPLSLECTVEGTSNPNLYWYRQAAGRGLQLLFYSVGIGQISSEVPQNLSASRPQDRQFILSSKKLLLSDSGFYLCAWSPPSNEQFFGPGTRLTVL.

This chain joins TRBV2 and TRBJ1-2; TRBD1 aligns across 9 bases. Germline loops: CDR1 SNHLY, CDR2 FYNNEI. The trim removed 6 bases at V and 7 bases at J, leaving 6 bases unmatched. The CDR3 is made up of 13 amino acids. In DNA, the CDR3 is TGTGCCAGCAGGCGGACAGGGGAGGGTGGCTACACCTTC. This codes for CASRRTGEGGYTF.

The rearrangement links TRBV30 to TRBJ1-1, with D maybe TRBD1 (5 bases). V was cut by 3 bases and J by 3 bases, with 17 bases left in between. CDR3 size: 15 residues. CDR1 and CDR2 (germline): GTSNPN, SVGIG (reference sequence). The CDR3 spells CAWRGLRGSDTEAFF. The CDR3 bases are TGTGCCTGGAGGGGACTGAGAGGGTCGGACACTGAAGCTTTCTTT.